Each of the 17 T cell receptor beta chains below was sequenced from the same sample in a study of cytomegalovirus exposure and HLA in healthy donors. PCR used 60 Vbeta primers and 13 Jbeta primers. Data came from immunoSEQ multiplex PCR; TCRdb stores just in-frame clones and leaves some out. This sample has just over 95,000 clones, with about 78% found just once. Input material: PBMCs. The receptors were gathered from a woman in her thirties or forties in good health and CMV-seropositive.

V and J are TRBV6-1 and TRBJ2-1; 7 nucleotides match TRBD2. The CDR3 runs to 15 residues. CDR1 is MNHNS and CDR2 is SASEGT in the germline V gene. The trim removed 2 bases at V and 8 bases at J, leaving 9 bases unmatched. CDR3 sequence reads: CASSERGGSLYEQFF. The CDR3 DNA reads TGTGCCAGCAGTGAACGAGGCGGGAGTTTGTATGAGCAGTTCTTC.

J is TRBJ2-3 and V is TRBV25-1, with a possible D match to TRBD1 (5 bases). This CDR3 region has 15 residues. Germline CDR1 reads MGHDK; CDR2 reads SYGVNS. The ends were cut back, 3 bases at V and 4 bases at J, with 14 bases in the middle. CDR3 sequence: CASSDPLGAADTQYF. The CDR3 DNA is TGTGCCAGCAGTGATCCCCTAGGGGCCGCAGATACGCAGTATTTT.

This rearrangement joins TRBV6-8 to TRBJ2-1, with TRBD2 matching over 7 bases. The CDR3 extends over 19 amino acids. The V gene's germline CDR1 is MNHGY and CDR2 SAAAGT. V trimming: 4 bases; J trimming: 8 bases; junction bases outside the gene matches: 23. The CDR3 loop reads CASSSLSSGPPELNDEQFF. The CDR3 nucleotides are TGTGCCAGCAGTTCCCTAAGTAGCGGGCCCCCTGAATTAAACGATGAGCAGTTCTTC.

For the CDR3, the DNA is TGTGCCAGCTCATCCTCCAACCCGGGTAACAATCAGCCCCAGCATTTT. It codes for CASSSSNPGNNQPQHF. V gene TRBV18 combines with J gene TRBJ1-5; D uncertain. The length of the CDR3 is 16 residues. V dropped 5 bases and J dropped 3 bases, with 17 bases sitting between them. From germline, CDR1 is KGHSH and CDR2 LQKENI.

The rearrangement joins TRBV5-4 to TRBJ1-2; tentatively, D is TRBD1 (5 bases). Trimming removed 3 bases at V and 4 bases at J, with 13 bases between. This CDR3 is 14 amino acids long. CDR1 SGHNT and CDR2 YYREEE come from the germline V gene (reference sequence). CDR3 coding DNA: TGTGCCAGCAGCTCCCCCGGGGGGGGCTATGGCTACACCTTC. This sequence encodes CASSSPGGGYGYTF. The variable domain in full, with the rest retrieved from reference TRBV5-4 and TRBJ1-2, is ETGVTQSPTHLIKTRGQQVTLRCSSQSGHNTVSWYQQALGQGPQFIFQYYREEENGRGNFPPRFSGLQFPNYSSELNVNALELDDSALYLCASSSPGGGYGYTFGSGTRLTVV.

The V call is TRBV5-1, the J call TRBJ2-1; TRBD2 matches at 10 bases. The germline V gene has CDR1 SGHRS and CDR2 YFSETQ. The V gene end was trimmed by 2 bases and the J gene end by 8 bases; junction bases not matched to a gene: 7. This CDR3 is built from 15 residues. The CDR3, as DNA: TGCGCCAGCAGCTTCCCCCCTAGCGGGAGTCATGAGCAGTTCTTC. Protein product: CASSFPPSGSHEQFF.

This chain links TRBV27 with TRBJ1-6, with a possible D match to TRBD1 (6 bases). The CDR3 is made up of 15 amino acids. Germline CDR1 and CDR2: MNHEY and SMNVEV (reference sequence). V lost 5 bases to trimming and J lost 10 bases, with 18 bases between them. CDR3 sequence reads: CASSLISGGDSPLHF. The CDR3 DNA reads TGTGCCAGCAGTCTTATATCGGGGGGCGACTCACCCCTCCACTTT.

The V gene is TRBV7-2, the J gene TRBJ2-3; 12 positions agree with TRBD2. Germline V gene lookup returns CDR1 SGHTA and CDR2 FQGNSA. This CDR3 is 17 amino acids long. J lost 0 bases, V lost 3 bases, and 4 bases had no gene match. The chain's CDR3 is CASSFPLAGGSTDTQYF. The CDR3 nucleotides read TGTGCCAGCAGCTTCCCTCTAGCGGGAGGGAGCACAGATACGCAGTATTTT.

As regards this clone: In the same sample, other DNA sequences code for this CDR3. The rearrangement uses TRBV2 and TRBJ2-1; TRBD2 aligns across 9 bases. Germline lookup yields CDR1 SNHLY and CDR2 FYNNEI. The CDR3 spans 13 residues. V gave up 6 bases and J gave up 4 bases; unmatched junction bases: 1. CDR3 protein: CASRLAGYNEQFF. DNA of the CDR3: TGTGCCAGCAGGCTAGCGGGGTACAATGAGCAGTTCTTC.

The chain links TRBV9 to TRBJ2-2, with 10 positions matching TRBD2. The CDR3 spans 16 residues. The germline gives CDR1 SGDLS, CDR2 YYNGEE. V dropped 4 bases and J dropped 6; count of bases not matched to a gene: 9. The CDR3 region is CASSPRPGLASGELFF. For the CDR3, the DNA is TGTGCCAGCAGCCCCAGACCGGGACTAGCGTCCGGGGAGCTGTTTTTT.

Remarks on this clone: The sample holds other DNA sequences that translate to the same CDR3. The rearrangement joins TRBV5-1 to TRBJ1-1, with D unclear. V gave up 0 bases and J gave up 1 base, with 7 bases separating them. Germline CDR1 and CDR2: SGHRS and YFSETQ. The CDR3 sequence is 14 residues long. The DNA for the CDR3 is TGCGCCAGCAGCTTGGGGCAGCGGAACACTGAAGCTTTCTTT. This encodes CASSLGQRNTEAFF.

The V gene is TRBV5-6, the J gene TRBJ1-1; 7 nucleotides match TRBD1. Per germline, CDR1 SGHDT and CDR2 YYEEEE. Unmatched junction bases numbered 3, after V lost 0 bases and J lost 1 base. There are 15 residues in the CDR3. CDR3 amino acids: CASSLDSGGNTEAFF. The CDR3 DNA is TGTGCCAGCAGCTTGGATTCAGGGGGGAACACTGAAGCTTTCTTT.

The chain carries TRBV5-6 and TRBJ1-4, with TRBD1 as a possible D gene (5 bases). CDR1 and CDR2 from the germline V gene are SGHDT and YYEEEE. The CDR3 sequence is 15 residues long. V was pared by 4 bases and J by 0 bases, with 10 bases between. For the CDR3, the DNA is TGTGCCAGCAGCGTTCTACAGGCAACTAATGAAAAACTGTTTTTT. Protein product: CASSVLQATNEKLFF.

This clone was recorded a few times. The rearrangement links TRBV4-1 to TRBJ2-3, with 7 bases identical to TRBD1. The CDR3 consists of 16 residues. Germline CDR1 reads MGHRA; CDR2 reads YSYEKL. The V and J ends lost 0 bases and 3 bases, in that order; junction bases with no gene match: 6. The CDR3 region has the DNA TGCGCCAGCAGCCAAGACGAGGGGGCTACAACAGATACGCAGTATTTT. Its protein is CASSQDEGATTDTQYF.

This chain joins TRBV19 and TRBJ2-1; possibly TRBD2 for D (6 bases). The CDR3 length is 13 residues. Between the trimmed V and J ends, which lost 6 bases and 4 bases, there was a span of 10 bases. Germline V gene lookup returns CDR1 LNHDA and CDR2 SQIVND (reference sequence). As DNA, the CDR3 is TGTGCCAGTAGGCAGACTAGTTACAATGAGCAGTTCTTC. It specifies CASRQTSYNEQFF.

The rearrangement links TRBV10-3 to TRBJ2-3; 8 positions match TRBD2. The CDR3 is 14 amino acids. J gave up 3 bases and V 6 bases, and 5 bases lay outside the gene matches. Per germline, CDR1 ENHRY and CDR2 SYGVKD. The chain's CDR3 is CAISFSGTTDTQYF. CDR3 DNA: TGTGCCATCAGCTTTAGCGGGACAACAGATACGCAGTATTTT.

The chain recombines TRBV19 with TRBJ1-4; D gene unclear. Trimming shortened V by 3 bases and J by 3 bases, and 11 bases separated the two germline ends. This CDR3 comprises 15 residues. Germline V lookup: CDR1 LNHDA, CDR2 SQIVND (reference sequence). The DNA for the CDR3 is TGTGCCAGTAGTATGGGCAGGCAATCTAATGAAAAACTGTTTTTT. As protein: CASSMGRQSNEKLFF.